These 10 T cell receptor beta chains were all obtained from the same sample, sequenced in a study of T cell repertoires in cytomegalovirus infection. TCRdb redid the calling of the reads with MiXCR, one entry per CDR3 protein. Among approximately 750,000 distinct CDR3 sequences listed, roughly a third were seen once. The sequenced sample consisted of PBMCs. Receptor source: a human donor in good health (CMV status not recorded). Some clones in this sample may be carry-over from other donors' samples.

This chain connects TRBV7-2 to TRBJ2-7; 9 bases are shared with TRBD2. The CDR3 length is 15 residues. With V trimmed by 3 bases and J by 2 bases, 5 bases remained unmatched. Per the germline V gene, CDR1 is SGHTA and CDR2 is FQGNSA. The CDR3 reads CASSFGTSTTYEQYF. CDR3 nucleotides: TGTGCCAGCAGCTTCGGGACTAGCACTACCTACGAGCAGTACTTC.

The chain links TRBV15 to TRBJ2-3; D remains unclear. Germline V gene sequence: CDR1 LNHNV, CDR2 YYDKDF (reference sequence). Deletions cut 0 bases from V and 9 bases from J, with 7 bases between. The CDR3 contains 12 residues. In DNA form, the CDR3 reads TGTGCCACCAGCAGAGATCGTTCCACGCAGTATTTT. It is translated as CATSRDRSTQYF.

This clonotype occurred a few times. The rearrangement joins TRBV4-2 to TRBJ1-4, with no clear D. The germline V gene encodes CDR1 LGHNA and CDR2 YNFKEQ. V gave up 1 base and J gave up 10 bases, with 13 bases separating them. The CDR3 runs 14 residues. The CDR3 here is CASSQATGRGKLFF. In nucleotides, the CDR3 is TGTGCCAGCAGCCAAGCAACCGGGCGCGGAAAACTGTTTTTT.

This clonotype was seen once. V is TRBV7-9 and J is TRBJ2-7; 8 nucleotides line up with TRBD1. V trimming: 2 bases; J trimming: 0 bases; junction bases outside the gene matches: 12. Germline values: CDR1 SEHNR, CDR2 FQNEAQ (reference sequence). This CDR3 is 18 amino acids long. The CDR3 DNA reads TGTGCCAGCAGCTTAAGACAGGGGCCTAACTCTAGCTCCTACGAGCAGTACTTC. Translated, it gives CASSLRQGPNSSSYEQYF.

The CDR3 spells CASSYDRLDEQYF. The CDR3 region has the DNA TGTGCCAGCAGTTATGACAGGCTGGACGAGCAGTACTTC. This chain links TRBV12-3 or TRBV12-4 with TRBJ2-7; the D gene is possibly TRBD1 (6 bases). The length of the CDR3 is 13 residues. The V gene lost 4 bases and the J gene lost 5 bases, with 12 bases spanning the gap.

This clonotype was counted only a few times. The CDR3 DNA sequence: TGTGCCAGCAGCCCGGTTGGGACTAGCGGGTACAATGAGCAGTTCTTC. Translation: CASSPVGTSGYNEQFF. V usage is TRBV7-2 and J usage is TRBJ2-1, with 12 bases that match TRBD2. V shed 5 bases and J 4 bases; nucleotides not matched to a gene: 6. The CDR3 covers 16 residues. CDR1 is SGHTA and CDR2 is FQGNSA in the germline V gene.

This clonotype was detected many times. The CDR3 DNA follows: TGTGCCAGCAGCGCCAGCCTAGCGGGAGGGCCGGAACTATACGAGCAGTACTTC. Translation: CASSASLAGGPELYEQYF. The V call is TRBV7-6, the J call TRBJ2-7, with 12 bases lining up with TRBD2. V trimming: 5 bases; J trimming: 4 bases; junction bases outside the gene matches: 15. This CDR3 region has 18 residues. Germline V gene lookup returns CDR1 SGHVS and CDR2 FNYEAQ.

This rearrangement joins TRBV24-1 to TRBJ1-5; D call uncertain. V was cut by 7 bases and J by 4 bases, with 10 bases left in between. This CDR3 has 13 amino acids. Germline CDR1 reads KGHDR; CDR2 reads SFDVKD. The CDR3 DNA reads TGTGCCACCAGGTCGGCAGAAAATCAGCCCCAGCATTTT. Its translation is CATRSAENQPQHF.

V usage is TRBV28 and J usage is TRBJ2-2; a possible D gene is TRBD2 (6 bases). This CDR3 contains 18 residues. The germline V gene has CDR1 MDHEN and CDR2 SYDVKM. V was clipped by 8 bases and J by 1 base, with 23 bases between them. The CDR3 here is CASVARGVWRENTGELFF. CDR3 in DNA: TGTGCCAGCGTAGCCAGAGGGGTCTGGCGGGAGAACACCGGGGAGCTGTTTTTT.

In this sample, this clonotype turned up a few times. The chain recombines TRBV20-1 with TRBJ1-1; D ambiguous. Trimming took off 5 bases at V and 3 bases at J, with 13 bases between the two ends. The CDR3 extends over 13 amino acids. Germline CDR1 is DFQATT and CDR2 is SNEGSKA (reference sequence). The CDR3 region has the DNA TGCAGTGCTCCCTTTACAGCGTACACTGAAGCTTTCTTT. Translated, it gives CSAPFTAYTEAFF.